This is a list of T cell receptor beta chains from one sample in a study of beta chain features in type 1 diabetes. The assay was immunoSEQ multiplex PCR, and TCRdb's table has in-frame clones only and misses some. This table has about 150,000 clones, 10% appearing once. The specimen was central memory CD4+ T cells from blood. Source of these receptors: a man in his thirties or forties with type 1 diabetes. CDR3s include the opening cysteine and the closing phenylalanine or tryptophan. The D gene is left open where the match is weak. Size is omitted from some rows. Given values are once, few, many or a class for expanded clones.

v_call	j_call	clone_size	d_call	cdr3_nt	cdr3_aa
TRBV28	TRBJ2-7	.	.	TGTGCCAGGGCCAAGGTAGGAGGGACTCCTATGGGGAAGCAGTACTTC	CARAKVGGTPMGKQYF
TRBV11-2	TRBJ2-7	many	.	TGTGCCAGCAGCTTAGACTGGGCCCGGGGGTCCTACGAGCAGTACTTC	CASSLDWARGSYEQYF
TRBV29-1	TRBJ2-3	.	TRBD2	TGCAGCGTTGAGAGACTAGCGGGACACACAGATACGCAGTATTTT	CSVERLAGHTDTQYF
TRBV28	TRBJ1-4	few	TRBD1	TGTGCCAGCAGTACCCCCGGGACAGGTCATGAAAAACTGTTTTTT	CASSTPGTGHEKLFF
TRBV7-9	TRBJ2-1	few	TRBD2	TGTGCCAGCCGTCTCTGGCTAGCGGGAGTATACAATGAGCAGTTCTTC	CASRLWLAGVYNEQFF
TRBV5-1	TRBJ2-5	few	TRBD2	TGCGCCAGCAGCCAAACCACGACTAGCGAAGAGACCCAGTACTTC	CASSQTTTSEETQYF
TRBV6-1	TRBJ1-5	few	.	TGTGCCAGCAGCTTAAATCAGCCCCAGCATTTT	CASSLNQPQHF
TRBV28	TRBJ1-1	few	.	TGTGCCAGCAGTTCCTCAAGCGACGGTAACACTGAAGCTTTCTTT	CASSSSSDGNTEAFF
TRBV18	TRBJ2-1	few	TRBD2	TGTGCCAGCTCACTGGCGGGAGGGCACGATGAGCAGTTCTTC	CASSLAGGHDEQFF
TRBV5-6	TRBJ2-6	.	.	TGTGCCAGCAGCTCCAGCTCTGGGGCCAACGTCCTGACTTTC	CASSSSSGANVLTF
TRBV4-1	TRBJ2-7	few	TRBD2	TGCGCCAGCAGCCAAGATGTAGCGGGAGGCTACGAGCAGTACTTC	CASSQDVAGGYEQYF
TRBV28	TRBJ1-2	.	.	TGTGCCAGCCATGGGGGGGCTGGGTCGGGCTACACCTTC	CASHGGAGSGYTF
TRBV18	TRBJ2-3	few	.	TGTGCCAGCTCACCGGGAGGCGGGAGCACAGATACGCAGTATTTT	CASSPGGGSTDTQYF
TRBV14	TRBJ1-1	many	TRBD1	TGTGCCAGCAGCCGACAGGGGAACACTGAAGCTTTCTTT	CASSRQGNTEAFF
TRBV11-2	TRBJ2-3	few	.	TGTGCCAGCAGCTTCGGGGTCCGTACAGATACGCAGTATTTT	CASSFGVRTDTQYF
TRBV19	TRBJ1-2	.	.	TGTGCCACCTCGGACACAAGCCCTAACTATGGCTACACCTTC	CATSDTSPNYGYTF
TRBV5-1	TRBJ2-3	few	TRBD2	TGCGCCAGCAGCCCAGCGGGAGGGCGAGGAGATACGCAGTATTTT	CASSPAGGRGDTQYF
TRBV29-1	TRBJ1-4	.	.	TGCAGCGTTGTAATCGGGGATGGTGAAAAACTGTTTTTT	CSVVIGDGEKLFF
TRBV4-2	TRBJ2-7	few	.	TGTGCCAGCAGCCAGCCTCGGGAGCGGGAGCAGTACTTC	CASSQPREREQYF
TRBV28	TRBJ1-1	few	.	TGTGCCAACAGGGAGCCAGGGTCTTCTGAAGCTTTCTTT	CANREPGSSEAFF
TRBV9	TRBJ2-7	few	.	TGTGCCAGCAGCGGTGGCCCAGTGCCCGCTCTCGAGCAGTACTTC	CASSGGPVPALEQYF
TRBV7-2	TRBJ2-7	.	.	TGTGCCAGCAGCTTAGGAGCGGAGGTGGGCGAGCAGTACTTC	CASSLGAEVGEQYF
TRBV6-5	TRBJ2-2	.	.	TGTGCCAGCAGTTACGAGGGATCCAACACCGGGGAGCTGTTTTTT	CASSYEGSNTGELFF
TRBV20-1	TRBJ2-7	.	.	TGCAGTGCGTACATTCTCAACGAGCAGTACTTC	CSAYILNEQYF
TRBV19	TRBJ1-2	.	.	TGTGCCAGTAGTATTGGGGAGTCCTATGGCTACACCTTC	CASSIGESYGYTF
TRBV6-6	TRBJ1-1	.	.	TGTGCCAGCACCCCCAGGGCAATGAACACTGAAGCTTTCTTT	CASTPRAMNTEAFF
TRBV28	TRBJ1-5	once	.	TGTGCCAGCAGTCGGGGTCAGCCCCAGCATTTT	CASSRGQPQHF
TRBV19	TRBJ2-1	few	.	TGTGCCAGTAGTGACTGGAATTCGAATGAGCAGTTCTTC	CASSDWNSNEQFF
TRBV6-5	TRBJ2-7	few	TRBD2	TGTGCCAGCAGCCCCGGACTAGCTTCCTACGAGCAGTACTTC	CASSPGLASYEQYF
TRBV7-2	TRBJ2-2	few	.	TGTGCCAGCGGGGCCCACAGAGGTGATGGGGAGCTGTTTTTT	CASGAHRGDGELFF
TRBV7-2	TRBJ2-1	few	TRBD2	TGTGCCAGCAGTCTTAGCGGGAGAGTCAATGAGCAGTTCTTC	CASSLSGRVNEQFF
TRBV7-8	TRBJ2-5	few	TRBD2	TGTGCCAGCAGCTTCTTAGCGGGAGAAGAGACCCAGTACTTC	CASSFLAGEETQYF
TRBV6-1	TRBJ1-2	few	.	TGTGCCAGCAGTGAGAGGAGGGCGGAAGATGGCTACACCTTC	CASSERRAEDGYTF
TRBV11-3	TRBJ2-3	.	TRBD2	TGTGCCAGCAGCTTAGGAGCTAGCGGGAGGACGAGCACAGATACGCAGTATTTT	CASSLGASGRTSTDTQYF
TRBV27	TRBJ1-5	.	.	TGTGCCAGCAGAGGGGCGGCCTCACAGCCCCAGCATTTT	CASRGAASQPQHF
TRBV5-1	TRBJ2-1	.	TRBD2	TGCGCCAGCAGCTTTGTAGCGGGTGGCTACAATGAGCAGTTCTTC	CASSFVAGGYNEQFF
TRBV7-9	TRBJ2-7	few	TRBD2	TGTGCCAGCAGCTTAGGGGACTACCGCCTTGGGCACGAGCAGTACTTC	CASSLGDYRLGHEQYF
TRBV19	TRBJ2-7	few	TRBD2	TGTGCCAGTAGTACCCAAGCGGGAAGCTTCTTCGAGCAGTACTTC	CASSTQAGSFFEQYF
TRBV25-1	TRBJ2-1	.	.	TGTGCCAGCAGCAACTTCGCGGGCAACGGCTACAATGAGCAGTTCTTC	CASSNFAGNGYNEQFF
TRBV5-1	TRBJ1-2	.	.	TGCGCCAGCAGCTTGCCAGGGTCGGGTTATGGCTACACCTTC	CASSLPGSGYGYTF
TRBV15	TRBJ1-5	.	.	TGTGCCACCGCCCCATTATCAGGACAGATTGGTCAGCCCCAGCATTTT	CATAPLSGQIGQPQHF